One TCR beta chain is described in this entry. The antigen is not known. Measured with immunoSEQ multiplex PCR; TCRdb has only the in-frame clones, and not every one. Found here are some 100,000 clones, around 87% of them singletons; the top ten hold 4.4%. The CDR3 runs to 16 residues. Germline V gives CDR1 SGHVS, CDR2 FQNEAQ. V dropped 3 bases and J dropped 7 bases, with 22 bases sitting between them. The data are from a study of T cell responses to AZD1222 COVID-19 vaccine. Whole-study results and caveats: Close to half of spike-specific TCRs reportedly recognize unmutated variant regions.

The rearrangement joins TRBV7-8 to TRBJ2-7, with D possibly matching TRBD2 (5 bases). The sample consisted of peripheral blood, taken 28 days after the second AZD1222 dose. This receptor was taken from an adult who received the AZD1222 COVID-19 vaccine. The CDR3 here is CASSFQFGHLRGEQYF. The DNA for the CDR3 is TGTGCCAGCAGCTTTCAGTTCGGGCACCTCAGAGGGGAGCAGTACTTC.